This T cell receptor beta chain was obtained from a study of T-cell reconstitution after alpha-beta-depleted transplantation in children (dated by TCRdb to the mid-2010s). Study-level background: T-cell immune reconstitution after TCRalphabeta/CD19-depleted allogeneic hematopoietic cell transplantation in children was quantitatively tracked in the study by means of TCR repertoire profiling.

The CDR3 holds 16 amino acids from the cysteine to the phenylalanine. Here the CDR3 DNA is all that survives: 48 bases in frame from base 1. In the germline V gene, CDR1 corresponds to KGHSH and CDR2 to LQKENI. The germline V and J ends show losses of 1 base and 3 bases respectively, and no gene match explains 5 bases of the junction. Note on this clonotype: The antigen this receptor binds is unknown. No much larger clone is present one base from it, and per-base qualities are unavailable.

Libraries came from PCR. TCRdb lists the instrument as Illumina HiSeq 2500. TCR library preparation used molecular barcoding, with unique molecular identifiers applied to normalize quantification of the TCRbeta repertoire. TCRdb trimmed the raw reads at Q25, called clones with MiXCR and kept productive beta chains. Entries that share a CDR3 protein sequence are merged under the most common genes and DNA. This sample comprises about 400,000 distinct CDR3 sequences, roughly 22% of them detected only once. The ten largest account for 3.5% to 4% of the sample. The source was PBMCs from the stem cell graft donor, collected from the stem cell graft. The sequence came from a human donor who donated a stem cell graft to a child with acute myeloid leukemia. Recombination joined TRBV18 with TRBJ1-1, with TRBD1 matching 10 junction bases. The nucleotide sequence is given as TGTGCCAGCTCACCACAGACAGGGGGCGCGGACACTGAAGCTTTCTTT. This codes for CASSPQTGGADTEAFF. The reference TRBV18 and TRBJ1-1 proteins fill in what lies around the CDR3, so the full variable domain reads NAGVMQNPRHLVRRRGQEARLRCSPMKGHSHVYWYRQLPEEGLKFMVYLQKENIIDESGMPKERFSAEFPKEGPSILRIQQVVRGDSAAYFCASSPQTGGADTEAFFGQGTRLTVV.